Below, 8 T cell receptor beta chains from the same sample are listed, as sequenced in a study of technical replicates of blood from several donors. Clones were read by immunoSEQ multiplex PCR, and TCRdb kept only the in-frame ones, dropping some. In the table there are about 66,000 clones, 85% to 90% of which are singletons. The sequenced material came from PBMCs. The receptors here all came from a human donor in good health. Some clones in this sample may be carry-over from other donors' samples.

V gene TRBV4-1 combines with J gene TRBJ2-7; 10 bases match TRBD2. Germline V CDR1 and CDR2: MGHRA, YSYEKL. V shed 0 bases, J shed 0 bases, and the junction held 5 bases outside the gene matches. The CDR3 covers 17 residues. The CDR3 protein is CASSQDVLAGTSYEQYF. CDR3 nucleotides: TGCGCCAGCAGCCAAGATGTACTAGCGGGGACCTCCTACGAGCAGTACTTC.

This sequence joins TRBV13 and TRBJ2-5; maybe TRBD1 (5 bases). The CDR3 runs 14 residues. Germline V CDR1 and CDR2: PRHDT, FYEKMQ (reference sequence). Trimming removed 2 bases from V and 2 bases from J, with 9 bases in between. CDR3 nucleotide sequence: TGTGCCAGCAGCTTACGGCCAGGGCAAGAGACCCAGTACTTC. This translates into CASSLRPGQETQYF.

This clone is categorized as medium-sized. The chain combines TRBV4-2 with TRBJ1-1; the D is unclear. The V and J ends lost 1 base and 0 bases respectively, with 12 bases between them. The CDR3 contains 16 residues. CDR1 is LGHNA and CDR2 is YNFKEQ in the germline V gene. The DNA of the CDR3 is TGTGCCAGCAGCCAAGGAGGGCAAGACATGAACACTGAAGCTTTCTTT. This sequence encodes CASSQGGQDMNTEAFF.

The CDR3 nucleotides read TGTGCCAGCAGCTTATGGGGCGGGATAACAGATACGCAGTATTTT. This encodes CASSLWGGITDTQYF. V is TRBV11-2 and J is TRBJ2-3, with a weak D call TRBD2 (6 bases). Germline CDR1 reads SGHAT; CDR2 reads FQNNGV. The CDR3 has 15 residues. V was cut by 2 bases and J by 3 bases, with 12 bases left in between.

The CDR3 sequence: CASSQDTGELFF. CDR3 sequence (DNA): TGTGCCAGCAGCCAGGACACCGGGGAGCTGTTTTTT. This chain links TRBV5-4 with TRBJ2-2; D uncertain. CDR3 length: 12 residues. V dropped 4 bases and J dropped 3 bases, with 4 bases sitting between them. CDR1 is SGHNT and CDR2 is YYREEE in the germline V gene (reference sequence).

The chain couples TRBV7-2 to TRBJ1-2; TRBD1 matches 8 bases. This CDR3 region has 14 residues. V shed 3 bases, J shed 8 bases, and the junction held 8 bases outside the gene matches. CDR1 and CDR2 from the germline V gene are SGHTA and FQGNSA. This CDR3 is CASSFDRGAGGYTF. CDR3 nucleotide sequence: TGTGCCAGCAGCTTCGACAGGGGAGCGGGAGGCTACACCTTC.

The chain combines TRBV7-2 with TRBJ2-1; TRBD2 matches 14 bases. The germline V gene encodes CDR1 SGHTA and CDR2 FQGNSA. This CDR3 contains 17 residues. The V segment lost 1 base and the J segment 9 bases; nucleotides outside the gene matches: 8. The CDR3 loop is CASSLDSGTSGSTEQFF. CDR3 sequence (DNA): TGTGCCAGCAGCTTAGACTCCGGGACTAGCGGGAGCACTGAGCAGTTCTTC. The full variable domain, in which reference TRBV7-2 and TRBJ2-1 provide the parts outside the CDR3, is GAGVSQSPSNKVTEKGKDVELRCDPISGHTALYWYRQSLGQGLEFLIYFQGNSAPDKSGLPSDRFSAERTGGSVSTLTIQRTQQEDSAVYLCASSLDSGTSGSTEQFFGPGTRLTVL.

The CDR3 coding sequence is TGTGCCAGCAGCCGGACACAGGGTATCCAACCAGGGGAGCAGTACTTC. Protein sequence: CASSRTQGIQPGEQYF. The chain recombines TRBV5-8 with TRBJ2-7, with D perhaps TRBD1 (6 bases). V gave up 4 bases and J gave up 7 bases, with 24 bases separating them. This CDR3 is 16 amino acids long. The germline CDR1 and CDR2 sequences are SGHTS and YDEGEE.